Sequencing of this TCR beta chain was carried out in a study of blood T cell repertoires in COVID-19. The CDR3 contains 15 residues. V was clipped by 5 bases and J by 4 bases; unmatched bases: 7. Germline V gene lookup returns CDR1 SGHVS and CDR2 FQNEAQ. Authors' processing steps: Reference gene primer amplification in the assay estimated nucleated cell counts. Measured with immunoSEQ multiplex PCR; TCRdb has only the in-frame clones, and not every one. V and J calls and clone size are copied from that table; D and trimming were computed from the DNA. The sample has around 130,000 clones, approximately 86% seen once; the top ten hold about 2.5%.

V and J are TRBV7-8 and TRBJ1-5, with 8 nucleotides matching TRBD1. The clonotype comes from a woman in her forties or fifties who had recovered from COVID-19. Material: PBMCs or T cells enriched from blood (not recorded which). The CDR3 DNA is TGTGCCAGCAGCCTCGACAGGGGTAGTAATCAGCCCCAGCATTTT. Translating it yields CASSLDRGSNQPQHF.